This TCR beta chain appears in the sequencing data of a study of cytomegalovirus exposure and HLA in healthy donors. Study-wide background: A previous analysis identified 117 million unique TCR beta sequences derived from roughly 180 million T cells. Regarding the study as a whole: Later on, a genetic analysis was performed. It linked a missense variant in DCLRE1C with V- and J-gene trimming of TCR beta.

The CDR3 totals 19 residues. Trimming at V came to 4 bases and at J to 7 bases, leaving 22 bases not matched to a gene. Germline V gene sequence: CDR1 KGHSH, CDR2 LQKENI. This PCR relied on a set of 60 Vbeta primers and 13 Jbeta primers. Sequenced by immunoSEQ multiplex PCR; TCRdb stores in-frame clones only, minus some. The sample lists roughly 200,000 clones, roughly 70% occurring once. With respect to this clone: Its target is not known.

This receptor was taken from a young woman in good health and CMV-seronegative. The V and J genes are TRBV18 and TRBJ2-1; 7 bases agree with TRBD2. The sample comprised PBMCs. The CDR3 is CASSQPRGWRERGRNEQFF. CDR3 in DNA: TGTGCCAGCTCACAACCTCGAGGATGGCGGGAGAGAGGTCGGAATGAGCAGTTCTTC.